This T cell receptor (beta chain) was sequenced in a study of tumour-infiltrating T cells in Burkitt lymphoma. For the study at large: The Burkitt lymphoma cohort spanned all epidemiological subtypes. Study-level results: Public clonotypes, several, appeared across numerous Burkitt lymphoma patients.

Assay: immunoSEQ multiplex PCR; the TCRdb copy retains only in-frame clones and omits some. The sample lists more than 40,000 clones, around a third occurring once. The germline CDR1 and CDR2 sequences are LNHNV and YYDKDF (reference sequence). This CDR3 region has 13 residues. Trimming took 6 bases from V and 6 from J, leaving 12 bases between them. Points on this clone: Its antigen is still unknown.

Sequencing was done on a sample of tumor tissue. This sequence was found in a human donor with Burkitt lymphoma. The J gene is TRBJ1-5, the V gene TRBV15, with D possibly being TRBD1 (6 bases). CDR3 loop: CATSSGEGQPQHF. As DNA, the CDR3 is TGTGCCACCAGTTCAGGGGAGGGTCAGCCCCAGCATTTT.